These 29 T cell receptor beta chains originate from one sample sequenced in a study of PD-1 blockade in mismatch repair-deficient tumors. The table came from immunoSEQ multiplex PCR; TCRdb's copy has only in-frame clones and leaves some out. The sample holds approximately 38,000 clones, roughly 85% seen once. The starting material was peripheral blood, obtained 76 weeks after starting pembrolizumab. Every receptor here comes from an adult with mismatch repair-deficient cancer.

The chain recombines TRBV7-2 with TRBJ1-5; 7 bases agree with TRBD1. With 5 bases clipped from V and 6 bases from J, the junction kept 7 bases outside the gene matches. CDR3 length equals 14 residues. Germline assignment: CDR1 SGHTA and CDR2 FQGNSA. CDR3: CASSPHPGGQPQHF. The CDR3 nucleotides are TGTGCCAGCAGCCCACACCCAGGGGGTCAGCCCCAGCATTTT.

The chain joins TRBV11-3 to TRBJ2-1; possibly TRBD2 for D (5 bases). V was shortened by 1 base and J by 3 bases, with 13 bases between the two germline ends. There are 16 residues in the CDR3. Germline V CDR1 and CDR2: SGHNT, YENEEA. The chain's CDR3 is CASSLVQRPRYNEQFF. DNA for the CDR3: TGTGCCAGCAGCTTAGTCCAGCGGCCTCGCTACAATGAGCAGTTCTTC.

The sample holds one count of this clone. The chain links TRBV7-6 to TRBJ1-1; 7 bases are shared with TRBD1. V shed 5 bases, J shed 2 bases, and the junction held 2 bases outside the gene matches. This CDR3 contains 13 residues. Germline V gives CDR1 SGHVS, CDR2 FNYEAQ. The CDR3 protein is CASSRDRNTEAFF. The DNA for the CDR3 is TGTGCCAGCAGCCGGGACAGAAACACTGAAGCTTTCTTT.

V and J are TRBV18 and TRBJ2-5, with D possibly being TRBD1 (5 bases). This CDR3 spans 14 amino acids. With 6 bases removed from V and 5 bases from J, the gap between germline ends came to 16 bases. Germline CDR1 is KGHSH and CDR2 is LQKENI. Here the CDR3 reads CASSHQSGKETQYF. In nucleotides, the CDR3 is TGTGCCAGCTCCCACCAGTCAGGGAAGGAGACCCAGTACTTC.

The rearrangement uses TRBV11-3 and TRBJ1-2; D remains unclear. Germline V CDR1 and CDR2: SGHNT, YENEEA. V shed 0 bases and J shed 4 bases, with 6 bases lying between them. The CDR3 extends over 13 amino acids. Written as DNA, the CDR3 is TGTGCCAGCAGCTTAGATAGCACCTATGGCTACACCTTC. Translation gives CASSLDSTYGYTF.

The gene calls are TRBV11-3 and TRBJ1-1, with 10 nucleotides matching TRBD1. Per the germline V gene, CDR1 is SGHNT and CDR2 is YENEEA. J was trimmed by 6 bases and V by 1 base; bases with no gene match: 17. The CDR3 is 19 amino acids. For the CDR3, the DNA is TGTGCCAGCAGCTTAGTATTGGGACAGGGGATTTTGTTTTTGGCTGAAGCTTTCTTT. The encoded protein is CASSLVLGQGILFLAEAFF.

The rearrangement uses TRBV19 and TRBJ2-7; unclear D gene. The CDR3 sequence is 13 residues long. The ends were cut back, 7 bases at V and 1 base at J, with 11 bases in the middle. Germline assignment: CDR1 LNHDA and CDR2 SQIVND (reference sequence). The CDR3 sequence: CASTPAASYEQYF. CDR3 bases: TGTGCCAGTACCCCTGCGGCGTCCTACGAGCAGTACTTC.

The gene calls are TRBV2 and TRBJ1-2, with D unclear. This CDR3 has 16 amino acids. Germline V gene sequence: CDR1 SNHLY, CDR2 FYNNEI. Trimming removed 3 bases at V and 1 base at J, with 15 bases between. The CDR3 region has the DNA TGTGCCAGCAGTGAGAAGACGGGCGCGAATAACTATGGCTACACCTTC. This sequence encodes CASSEKTGANNYGYTF.

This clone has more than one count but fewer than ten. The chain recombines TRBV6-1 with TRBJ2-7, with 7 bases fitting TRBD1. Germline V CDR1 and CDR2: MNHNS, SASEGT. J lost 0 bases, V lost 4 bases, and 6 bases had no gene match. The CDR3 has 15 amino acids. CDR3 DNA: TGTGCCAGCAGTGGACAGGGAACAAGCTCCTACGAGCAGTACTTC. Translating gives CASSGQGTSSYEQYF.

In nucleotides, the CDR3 is TGTGCCAGCAGCATCGGTTGGGATGAGCAGTTCTTC. Translation: CASSIGWDEQFF. The chain uses TRBV11-2 and TRBJ2-1, with no clear D. This CDR3 has 12 amino acids. V lost 5 bases and J lost 8, with 10 bases in between. The germline CDR1 and CDR2 sequences are SGHAT and FQNNGV.

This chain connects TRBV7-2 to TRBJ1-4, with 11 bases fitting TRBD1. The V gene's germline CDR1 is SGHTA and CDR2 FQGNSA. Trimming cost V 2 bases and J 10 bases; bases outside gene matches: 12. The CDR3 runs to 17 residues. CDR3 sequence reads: CASSLPLGQGAGRKLFF. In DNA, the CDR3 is TGTGCCAGCAGCTTACCCCTCGGACAGGGGGCCGGGCGAAAACTGTTTTTT.

The CDR3 spells CASSLEDSYDTQYF. The CDR3, as DNA: TGCGCCAGCAGCTTGGAGGACTCCTACGATACGCAGTATTTT. The chain couples TRBV5-1 to TRBJ2-3, with D perhaps TRBD2 (5 bases). The ends were cut back, 0 bases at V and 6 bases at J, with 11 bases in the middle. This CDR3 has 14 amino acids. The germline CDR1 and CDR2 sequences are SGHRS and YFSETQ. The entire variable domain, with the rest obtained from reference TRBV5-1 and TRBJ2-3, is as follows: KAGVTQTPRYLIKTRGQQVTLSCSPISGHRSVSWYQQTPGQGLQFLFEYFSETQRNKGNFPGRFSGRQFSNSRSEMNVSTLELGDSALYLCASSLEDSYDTQYFGPGTRLTVL.

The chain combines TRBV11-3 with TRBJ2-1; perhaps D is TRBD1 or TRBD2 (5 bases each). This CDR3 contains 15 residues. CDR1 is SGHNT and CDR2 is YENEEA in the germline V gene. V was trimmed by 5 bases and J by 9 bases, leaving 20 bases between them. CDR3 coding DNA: TGTGCCAGCAGCCTAGCCTCGGGACCGGCAGGTGAGCAGTTCTTC. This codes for CASSLASGPAGEQFF.

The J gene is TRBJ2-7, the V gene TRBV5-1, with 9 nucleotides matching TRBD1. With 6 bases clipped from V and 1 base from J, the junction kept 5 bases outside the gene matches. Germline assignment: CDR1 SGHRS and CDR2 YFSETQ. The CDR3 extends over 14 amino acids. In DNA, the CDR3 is TGCGCCAGCACCGGGACAGGGAGTTCCTACGAGCAGTACTTC. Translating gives CASTGTGSSYEQYF.

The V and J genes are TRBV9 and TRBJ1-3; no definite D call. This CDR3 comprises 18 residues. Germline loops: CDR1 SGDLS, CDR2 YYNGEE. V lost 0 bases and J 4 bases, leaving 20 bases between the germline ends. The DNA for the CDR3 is TGTGCCAGCAGCGTAGGGGTTAGGGATTCCTTCGGGGGAAACACCATATATTTT. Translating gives CASSVGVRDSFGGNTIYF.

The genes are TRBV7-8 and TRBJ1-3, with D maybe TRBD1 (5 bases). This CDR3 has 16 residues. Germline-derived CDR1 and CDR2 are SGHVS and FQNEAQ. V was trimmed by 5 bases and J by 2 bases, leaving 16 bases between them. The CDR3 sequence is CASSPVGGSAGNTIYF. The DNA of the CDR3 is TGTGCCAGCAGCCCAGTGGGGGGTTCGGCTGGAAACACCATATATTTT.

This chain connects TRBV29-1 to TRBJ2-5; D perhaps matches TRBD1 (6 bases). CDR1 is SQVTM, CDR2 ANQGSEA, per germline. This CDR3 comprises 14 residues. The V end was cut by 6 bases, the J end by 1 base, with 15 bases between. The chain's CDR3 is CSVTGLDVQETQYF. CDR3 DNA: TGCAGCGTAACAGGGCTCGATGTCCAAGAGACCCAGTACTTC.

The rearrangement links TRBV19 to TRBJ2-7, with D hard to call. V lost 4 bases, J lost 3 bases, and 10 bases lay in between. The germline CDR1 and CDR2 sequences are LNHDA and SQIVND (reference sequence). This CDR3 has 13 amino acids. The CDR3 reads CASSTTPGYEQYF. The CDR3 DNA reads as TGTGCCAGTAGTACGACGCCGGGCTACGAGCAGTACTTC.

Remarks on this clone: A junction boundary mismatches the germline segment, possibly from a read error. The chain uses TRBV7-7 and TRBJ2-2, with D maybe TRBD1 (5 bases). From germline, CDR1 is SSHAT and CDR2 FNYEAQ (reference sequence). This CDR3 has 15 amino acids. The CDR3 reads CASSLVGANTGELFF. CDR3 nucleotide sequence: TGTGCTAGCAGCTTAGTAGGGGCGAACACCGGGGAGCTGTTTTTT.

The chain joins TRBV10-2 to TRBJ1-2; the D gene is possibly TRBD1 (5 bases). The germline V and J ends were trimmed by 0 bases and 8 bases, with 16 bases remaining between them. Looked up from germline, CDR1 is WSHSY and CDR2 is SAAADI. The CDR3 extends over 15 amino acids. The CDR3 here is CASSESMGLKGGYTF. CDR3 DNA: TGCGCCAGCAGTGAGTCGATGGGCCTAAAGGGGGGCTACACCTTC.

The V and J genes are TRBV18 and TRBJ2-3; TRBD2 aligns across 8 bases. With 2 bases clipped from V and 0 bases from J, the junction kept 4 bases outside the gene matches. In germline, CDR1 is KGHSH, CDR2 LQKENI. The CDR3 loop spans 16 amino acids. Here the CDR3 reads CASSPGLADSTDTQYF. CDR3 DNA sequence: TGTGCCAGCTCACCAGGACTAGCAGATAGCACAGATACGCAGTATTTT.

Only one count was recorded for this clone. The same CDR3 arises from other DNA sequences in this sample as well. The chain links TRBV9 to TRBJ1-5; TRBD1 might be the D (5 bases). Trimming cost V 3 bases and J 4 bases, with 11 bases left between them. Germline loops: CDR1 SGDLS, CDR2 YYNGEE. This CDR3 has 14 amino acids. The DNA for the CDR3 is TGTGCCAGCAGCGCGGGACGGGGGAATCAGCCCCAGCATTTT. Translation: CASSAGRGNQPQHF.

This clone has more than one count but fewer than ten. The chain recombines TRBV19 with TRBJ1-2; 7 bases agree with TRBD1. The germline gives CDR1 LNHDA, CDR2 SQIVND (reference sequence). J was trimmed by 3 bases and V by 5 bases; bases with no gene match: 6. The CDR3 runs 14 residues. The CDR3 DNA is TGTGCCAGTAGTCCCGCAGGGGGGTACTATGGCTACACCTTC. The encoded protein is CASSPAGGYYGYTF. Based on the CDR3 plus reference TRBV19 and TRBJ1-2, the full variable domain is DGGITQSPKYLFRKEGQNVTLSCEQNLNHDAMYWYRQDPGQGLRLIYYSQIVNDFQKGDIAEGYSVSREKKESFPLTVTSAQKNPTAFYLCASSPAGGYYGYTFGSGTRLTVV.

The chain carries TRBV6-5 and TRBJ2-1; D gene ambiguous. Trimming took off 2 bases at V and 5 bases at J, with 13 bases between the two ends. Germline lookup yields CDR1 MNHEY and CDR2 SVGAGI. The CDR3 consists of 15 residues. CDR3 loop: CASSYGGALNNEQFF. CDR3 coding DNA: TGTGCCAGCAGTTACGGTGGCGCCTTAAACAATGAGCAGTTCTTC.

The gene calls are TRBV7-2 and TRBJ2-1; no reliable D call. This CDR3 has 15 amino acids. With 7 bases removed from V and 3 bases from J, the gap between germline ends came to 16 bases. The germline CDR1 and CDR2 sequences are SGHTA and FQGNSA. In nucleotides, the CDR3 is TGTGCCAGCACCGGCATAAGCGATCTCTACAATGAGCAGTTCTTC. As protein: CASTGISDLYNEQFF. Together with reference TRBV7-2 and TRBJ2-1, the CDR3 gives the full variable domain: GAGVSQSPSNKVTEKGKDVELRCDPISGHTALYWYRQSLGQGLEFLIYFQGNSAPDKSGLPSDRFSAERTGGSVSTLTIQRTQQEDSAVYLCASTGISDLYNEQFFGPGTRLTVL.

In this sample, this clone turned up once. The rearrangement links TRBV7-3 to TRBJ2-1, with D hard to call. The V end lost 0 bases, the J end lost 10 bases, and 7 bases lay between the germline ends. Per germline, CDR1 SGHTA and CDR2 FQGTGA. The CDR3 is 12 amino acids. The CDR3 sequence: CASSLTGREQFF. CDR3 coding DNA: TGTGCCAGCAGCTTAACAGGCCGCGAGCAGTTCTTC.

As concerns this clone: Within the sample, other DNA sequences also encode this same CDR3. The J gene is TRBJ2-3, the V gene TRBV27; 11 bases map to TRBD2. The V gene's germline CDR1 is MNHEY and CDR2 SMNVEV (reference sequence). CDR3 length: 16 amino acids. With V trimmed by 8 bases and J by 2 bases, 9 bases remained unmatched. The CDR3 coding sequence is TGTGCCAGCGCCTGGACTAGCGGGTTAATCACAGATACGCAGTATTTT. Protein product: CASAWTSGLITDTQYF.

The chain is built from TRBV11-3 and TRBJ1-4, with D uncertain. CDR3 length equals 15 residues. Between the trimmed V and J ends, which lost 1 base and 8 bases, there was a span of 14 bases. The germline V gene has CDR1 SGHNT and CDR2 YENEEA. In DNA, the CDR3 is TGTGCCAGCAGCTTAGTGGGAAAGGTTGGCGAAAAACTGTTTTTT. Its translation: CASSLVGKVGEKLFF.

CDR3 in DNA: TGCAGTGCTCGGGGAAAGTCTGAAGCTTTCTTT. It is translated as CSARGKSEAFF. This chain connects TRBV20-1 to TRBJ1-1; D remains ambiguous. The CDR3 contains 11 residues. Germline V gives CDR1 DFQATT, CDR2 SNEGSKA (reference sequence). With 5 bases removed from V and 6 bases from J, the gap between germline ends came to 10 bases.